One sample yielded the 9 T cell receptor beta chains listed below, sequenced in a study of blood T cell repertoires in COVID-19. Method: immunoSEQ multiplex PCR; TCRdb's copy keeps in-frame clones and lacks some. The table has approximately 200,000 clones, 75% to 85% seen once. The sample comprised PBMCs or T cells enriched from blood (not recorded which). These receptor sequences come from a middle-aged woman with acute COVID-19.

This chain joins TRBV30 and TRBJ2-2; 8 nucleotides line up with TRBD1. J was trimmed by 1 base and V by 4 bases; bases with no gene match: 8. This CDR3 is 16 amino acids long. The germline V gene has CDR1 GTSNPN and CDR2 SVGIG (reference sequence). The CDR3 region is CAWIRRGTGNTGELFF. The CDR3 DNA reads TGTGCCTGGATCCGGAGGGGGACAGGGAACACCGGGGAGCTGTTTTTT. Combining the CDR3 with reference TRBV30 and TRBJ2-2 gives the whole variable domain SQTIHQWPATLVQPVGSPLSLECTVEGTSNPNLYWYRQAAGRGLQLLFYSVGIGQISSEVPQNLSASRPQDRQFILSSKKLLLSDSGFYLCAWIRRGTGNTGELFFGEGSRLTVL.

The chain links TRBV4-3 to TRBJ2-1, with TRBD2 identical over 12 bases. Germline-derived CDR1 and CDR2 are LGHNA and YSLEER. J lost 4 bases, V lost 3 bases, and 1 base had no gene match. The CDR3 spans 15 residues. CDR3 in DNA: TGCGCCAGCAGCCATACTAGCGGGGGGTACAATGAGCAGTTCTTC. Translation: CASSHTSGGYNEQFF.

The chain carries TRBV14 and TRBJ2-7; the D gene is possibly TRBD2 (5 bases). This CDR3 is built from 12 residues. From germline, CDR1 is SGHDN and CDR2 FVKESK. V was trimmed by 4 bases and J by 3 bases, leaving 7 bases between them. The CDR3 DNA follows: TGTGCCAGCAGCCGGAGCGGCTACGAGCAGTACTTC. As protein: CASSRSGYEQYF.

In this sample, this clone turned up a few times. The chain combines TRBV10-3 with TRBJ2-7; tentatively, D is TRBD1 (6 bases). The V gene's germline CDR1 is ENHRY and CDR2 SYGVKD. This CDR3 spans 15 amino acids. V lost 4 bases, J lost 6 bases, and 19 bases lay in between. The CDR3 spells CAISGPGQISPEQYF. The CDR3 DNA follows: TGTGCCATCAGTGGACCCGGACAGATTTCTCCCGAGCAGTACTTC.

The chain uses TRBV12-5 and TRBJ1-2; tentative D call: TRBD1 (5 bases). The germline V and J ends were trimmed by 4 bases and 3 bases, with 9 bases remaining between them. CDR3 length: 13 residues. Per germline, CDR1 LGHNT and CDR2 FRNRAP. CDR3 in amino acids: CASGSRADYGYTF. The CDR3 DNA follows: TGTGCTAGTGGTTCCAGGGCTGACTATGGCTACACCTTC.

This chain joins TRBV5-1 and TRBJ2-1; 10 nucleotides align to TRBD1. Germline V gene data show CDR1 as SGHRS and CDR2 as YFSETQ. The CDR3 is 15 amino acids. The ends lost 4 bases at V and 4 bases at J; junction bases unmatched: 5. As DNA, the CDR3 is TGCGCCAGCAGCCCGGGACAGGGGAAGTACAATGAGCAGTTCTTC. This gives the protein CASSPGQGKYNEQFF.

This clone has more than one count but fewer than ten. This chain uses TRBV11-2 with TRBJ2-7, with TRBD1 matching 7 bases. V lost 0 bases and J lost 2; bases outside the gene matches: 7. The CDR3 is 16 amino acids. Germline values: CDR1 SGHAT, CDR2 FQNNGV. The CDR3 DNA is TGTGCCAGCAGCTTAGATCCCGGGACAGCTACCTACGAGCAGTACTTC. This sequence encodes CASSLDPGTATYEQYF.

The J gene is TRBJ1-5, the V gene TRBV7-8; D gene unclear. CDR3 length equals 17 residues. Germline loops: CDR1 SGHVS, CDR2 FQNEAQ. The germline V and J ends were trimmed by 4 bases and 4 bases, with 20 bases remaining between them. The CDR3 protein is CASSSPSGFLQNQPQHF. The CDR3 DNA follows: TGTGCCAGCAGCTCGCCCTCCGGGTTTCTTCAGAATCAGCCCCAGCATTTT.

The V call is TRBV7-2, the J call TRBJ1-2; 9 bases fit TRBD1. Trimming cost V 5 bases and J 3 bases; bases outside gene matches: 4. Germline CDR1 reads SGHTA; CDR2 reads FQGNSA. This CDR3 is 14 amino acids long. The CDR3 protein is CASSRRQGDYGYTF. The CDR3 coding sequence is TGTGCCAGCAGCCGTCGACAGGGGGACTATGGCTACACCTTC.